This is a list of T cell receptor beta chains from one sample in a study of blood T cell repertoires in COVID-19. The assay was immunoSEQ multiplex PCR, and TCRdb's table has in-frame clones only and misses some. In the table there are tens of thousands of clones, more than 80% of which are singletons. Material: peripheral blood. All receptors derive from a man aged 50 or older with acute or convalescent COVID-19. CDR3s include the opening cysteine and the closing phenylalanine or tryptophan. D genes are given only for firm matches. Size tells how often a clone was seen (once, few, many) or the class of an expanded clone, and some rows leave it out.

j_call,v_call,clone_size,d_call,cdr3_aa,cdr3_nt
TRBJ2-7,TRBV4-3,.,TRBD2,CASSQRTSGGPRYF,TGCGCCAGCAGCCAAAGGACTAGCGGGGGACCGAGGTACTTC
TRBJ1-6,TRBV7-8,.,.,CASSLAGLASNSPLHF,TGTGCCAGCAGCTTAGCAGGCCTAGCCTCTAATTCACCCCTCCACTTT
TRBJ2-1,TRBV19,.,TRBD1,CATSQGAYNEQFF,TGTGCCACCTCCCAGGGGGCCTACAATGAGCAGTTCTTC
TRBJ2-1,TRBV12-3/TRBV12-4,.,.,CASSLGGLLFF,TGTGCCAGCAGTTTAGGGGGACTTTTGTTCTTC
TRBJ2-3,TRBV27,.,TRBD2,CASSLRSAGYTDTQYF,TGTGCCAGCAGTTTAAGATCAGCGGGATACACAGATACGCAGTATTTT
TRBJ1-3,TRBV7-9,.,.,CASSSEENTIYF,TGTGCCAGCAGCTCGGAGGAAAACACCATATATTTT
TRBJ1-6,TRBV7-3,.,.,CASSLDGSSGSPLHF,TGTGCCAGCAGCTTAGATGGGTCAAGCGGTTCACCCCTCCACTTT
TRBJ1-1,TRBV24-1,.,.,CATSERGLANTEAFF,TGTGCCACCAGTGAAAGAGGATTGGCGAACACTGAAGCTTTCTTT
TRBJ2-3,TRBV7-8,.,TRBD1,CASSGAGQGTDTQYF,TGTGCCAGCAGCGGAGCGGGACAGGGAACAGATACGCAGTATTTT
TRBJ2-3,TRBV9,.,.,CASSVIAATEDTQYF,TGTGCCAGCAGCGTTATAGCGGCAACGGAAGATACGCAGTATTTT
TRBJ2-5,TRBV7-2,.,TRBD1,CASSSHRGPQETQYF,TGTGCCAGCAGCTCTCACAGGGGACCCCAAGAGACCCAGTACTTC
TRBJ1-2,TRBV29-1,.,TRBD1,CSVAGQGGAGYTF,TGCAGCGTTGCTGGACAGGGGGGTGCGGGCTACACCTTC
TRBJ2-1,TRBV7-2,.,TRBD2,CASSTPPGREGIHNEQFF,TGTGCCAGCAGCACCCCCCCCGGAAGGGAGGGCATTCACAATGAGCAGTTCTTC
TRBJ2-1,TRBV19,.,TRBD2,CARAPGTSGFRWFNEQFF,TGTGCCAGAGCCCCCGGGACTAGCGGATTCCGATGGTTCAATGAGCAGTTCTTC
TRBJ2-2,TRBV28,.,.,CASSFRQLTGELFF,TGTGCCAGCAGTTTTAGACAACTTACCGGGGAGCTGTTTTTT
TRBJ2-3,TRBV11-3,.,TRBD2,CASSLVSGNADTQYF,TGTGCCAGCAGCTTAGTTAGCGGGAACGCAGATACGCAGTATTTT
TRBJ1-2,TRBV7-9,.,.,CASSLLEVYGYTF,TGTGCCAGCAGCTTACTCGAGGTGTATGGCTACACCTTC
TRBJ1-5,TRBV27,.,TRBD1,CASSTTDRGHNQPQHF,TGTGCCAGCAGTACTACCGACAGGGGGCACAATCAGCCCCAGCATTTT
TRBJ2-7,TRBV7-3,.,TRBD1,CASRWTGLHEQYF,TGTGCCAGCAGGTGGACAGGGCTCCACGAGCAGTACTTC
TRBJ2-3,TRBV19,.,.,CASSKGGGLDTQYF,TGTGCCAGTAGTAAGGGGGGGGGCCTGGATACGCAGTATTTT
TRBJ1-5,TRBV18,once,.,CASSLRDNSNQPQHF,TGTGCCAGCTCACTCCGGGACAATAGCAATCAGCCCCAGCATTTT
TRBJ2-7,TRBV7-6,.,TRBD1,CASSWLGTDEQYF,TGTGCCAGCAGCTGGCTGGGGACAGACGAGCAGTACTTC
TRBJ2-3,TRBV4-3,.,.,CASSQGRGTSVDTQYF,TGCGCCAGCAGCCAAGGTAGGGGGACGTCGGTTGATACGCAGTATTTT
TRBJ2-3,TRBV29-1,once,.,CSVFSTTDTQYF,TGCAGCGTCTTCAGTACCACAGATACGCAGTATTTT
TRBJ2-1,TRBV2,.,TRBD2,CASSERTSGLLEQFF,TGTGCCAGCAGTGAAAGGACTAGCGGGTTACTTGAGCAGTTCTTC
TRBJ1-1,TRBV15,.,.,CATSRDVGTEAFF,TGTGCCACCAGCAGAGATGTCGGGACTGAAGCTTTCTTT
TRBJ2-4,TRBV18,.,.,CASSPRGQREDIQYF,TGTGCCAGCTCACCCCGGGGACAGAGGGAGGACATTCAGTACTTC
TRBJ2-7,TRBV7-2,.,TRBD1,CASSLEGQGGLLAAF,TGTGCCAGCAGCTTAGAAGGACAGGGGGGCTTGTTGGCTGCTTTC
TRBJ2-1,TRBV24-1,.,.,CATSDAASFRQSEQFF,TGTGCCACCAGTGACGCGGCTAGCTTTCGGCAATCTGAGCAGTTCTTC
TRBJ2-3,TRBV29-1,.,.,CSAQGSTDTQYF,TGCAGCGCCCAGGGGAGCACAGATACGCAGTATTTT
TRBJ1-2,TRBV29-1,.,.,CSAWGGRGYGYTF,TGCAGCGCCTGGGGGGGGCGCGGCTATGGCTACACCTTC
TRBJ1-6,TRBV7-2,.,.,CASSRAMDSPLHF,TGTGCCAGCAGCCGCGCAATGGATTCACCCCTCCACTTT
TRBJ2-5,TRBV6-5,.,TRBD2,CASRTSGRREETQYF,TGTGCCAGCAGGACTAGCGGGAGAAGGGAAGAGACCCAGTACTTC
TRBJ1-2,TRBV5-1,once,.,CASSLRRQTYGYTF,TGCGCCAGCAGCTTGAGGAGACAGACCTATGGCTACACCTTC
TRBJ2-1,TRBV3-1/TRBV3-2,.,TRBD1,CASSQGTGYSYNEQFF,TGTGCCAGCAGCCAAGGGACAGGGTACTCCTACAATGAGCAGTTCTTC
TRBJ2-5,TRBV5-1,.,.,CASSLTGRETQYF,TGCGCCAGCAGCCTGACAGGCCGAGAGACCCAGTACTTC
TRBJ2-7,TRBV4-2,.,TRBD1,CASSQDRVGQGLEQYF,TGTGCCAGCAGCCAAGATCGGGTAGGACAGGGGTTGGAGCAGTACTTC
TRBJ2-1,TRBV4-3,.,.,CASSQDEGTTKAEQFF,TGCGCCAGCAGCCAAGATGAGGGAACGACCAAGGCTGAGCAGTTCTTC
TRBJ1-3,TRBV18,.,TRBD1,CASSQNTGAGNTIYF,TGTGCCAGCTCGCAGAATACAGGGGCTGGAAACACCATATATTTT
TRBJ1-1,TRBV2,.,TRBD1,CASRDRARNTEAFF,TGTGCCAGCAGGGACAGGGCTCGGAACACTGAAGCTTTCTTT